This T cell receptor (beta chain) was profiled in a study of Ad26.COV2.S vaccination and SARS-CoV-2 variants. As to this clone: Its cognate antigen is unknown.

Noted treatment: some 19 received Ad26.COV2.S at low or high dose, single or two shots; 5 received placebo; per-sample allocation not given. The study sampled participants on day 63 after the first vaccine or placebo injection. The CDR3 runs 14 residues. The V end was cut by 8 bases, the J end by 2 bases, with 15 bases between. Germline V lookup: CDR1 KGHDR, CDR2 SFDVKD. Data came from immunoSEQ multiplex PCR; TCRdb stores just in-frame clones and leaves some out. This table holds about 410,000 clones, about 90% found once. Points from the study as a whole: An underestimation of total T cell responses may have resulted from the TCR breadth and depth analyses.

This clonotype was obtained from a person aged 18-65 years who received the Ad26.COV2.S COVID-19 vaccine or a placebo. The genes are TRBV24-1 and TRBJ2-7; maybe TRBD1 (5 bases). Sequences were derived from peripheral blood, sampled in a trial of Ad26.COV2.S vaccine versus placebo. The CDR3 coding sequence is TGTGCCACCAAAGGGGAACCTTATACCTACGAGCAGTACTTC. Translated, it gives CATKGEPYTYEQYF.